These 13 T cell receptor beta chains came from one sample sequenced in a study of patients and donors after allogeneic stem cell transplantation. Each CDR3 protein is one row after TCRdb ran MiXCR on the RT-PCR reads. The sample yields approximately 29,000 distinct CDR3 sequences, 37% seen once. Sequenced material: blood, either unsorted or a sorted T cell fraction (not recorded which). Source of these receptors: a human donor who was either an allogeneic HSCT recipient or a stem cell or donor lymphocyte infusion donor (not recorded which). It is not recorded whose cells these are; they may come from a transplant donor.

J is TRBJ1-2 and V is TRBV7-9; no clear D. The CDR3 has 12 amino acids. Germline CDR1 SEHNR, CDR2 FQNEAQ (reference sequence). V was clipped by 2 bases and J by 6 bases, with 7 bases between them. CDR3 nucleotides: TGTGCCAGCAGCTTAAGGGTTCATGGCTACACCTTC. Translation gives CASSLRVHGYTF.

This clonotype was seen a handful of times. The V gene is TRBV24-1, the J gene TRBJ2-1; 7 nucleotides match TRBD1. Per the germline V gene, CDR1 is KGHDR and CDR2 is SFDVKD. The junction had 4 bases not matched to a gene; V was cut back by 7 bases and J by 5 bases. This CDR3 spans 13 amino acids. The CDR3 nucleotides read TGTGCCACCAGGGGACAGAACAACAATGAGCAGTTCTTC. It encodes CATRGQNNNEQFF.

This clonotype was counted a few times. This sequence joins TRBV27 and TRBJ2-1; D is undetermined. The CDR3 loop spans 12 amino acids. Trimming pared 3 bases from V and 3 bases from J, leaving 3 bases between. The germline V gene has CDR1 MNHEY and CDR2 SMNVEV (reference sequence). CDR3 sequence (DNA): TGTGCCAGCAGTTTTAACTACAATGAGCAGTTCTTC. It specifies CASSFNYNEQFF.

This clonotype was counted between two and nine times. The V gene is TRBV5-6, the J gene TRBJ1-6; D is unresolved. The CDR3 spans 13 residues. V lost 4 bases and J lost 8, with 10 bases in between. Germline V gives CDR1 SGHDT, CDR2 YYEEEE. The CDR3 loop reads CASSQTNYSPLHF. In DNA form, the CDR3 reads TGTGCCAGCAGCCAAACAAACTATTCACCCCTCCACTTT.

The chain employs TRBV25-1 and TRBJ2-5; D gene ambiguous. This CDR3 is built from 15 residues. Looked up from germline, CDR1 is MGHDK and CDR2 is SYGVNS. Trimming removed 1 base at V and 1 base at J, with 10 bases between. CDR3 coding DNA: TGTGCCAGCAGTGAATTTTGGCGGAGCCAAGAGACCCAGTACTTC. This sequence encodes CASSEFWRSQETQYF.

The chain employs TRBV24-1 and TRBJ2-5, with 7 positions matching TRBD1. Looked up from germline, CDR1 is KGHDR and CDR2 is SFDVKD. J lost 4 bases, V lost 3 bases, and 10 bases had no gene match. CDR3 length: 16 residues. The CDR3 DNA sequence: TGTGCCACCAGTGATCCTAAACAGGGGTTCAGAGAGACCCAGTACTTC. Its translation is CATSDPKQGFRETQYF.

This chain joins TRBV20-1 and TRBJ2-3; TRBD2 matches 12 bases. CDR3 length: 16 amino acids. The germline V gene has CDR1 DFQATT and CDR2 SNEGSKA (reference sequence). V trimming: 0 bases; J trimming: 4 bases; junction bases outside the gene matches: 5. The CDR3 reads CSARDRLAGAADTQYF. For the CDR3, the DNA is TGCAGTGCTAGAGATCGACTAGCGGGAGCAGCAGATACGCAGTATTTT.

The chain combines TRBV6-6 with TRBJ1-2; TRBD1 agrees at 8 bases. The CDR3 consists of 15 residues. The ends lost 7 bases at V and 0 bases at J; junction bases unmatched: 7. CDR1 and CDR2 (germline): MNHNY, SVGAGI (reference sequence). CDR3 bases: TGTGCCAGCACCGACAGGGGCAGGGCTAACTATGGCTACACCTTC. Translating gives CASTDRGRANYGYTF.

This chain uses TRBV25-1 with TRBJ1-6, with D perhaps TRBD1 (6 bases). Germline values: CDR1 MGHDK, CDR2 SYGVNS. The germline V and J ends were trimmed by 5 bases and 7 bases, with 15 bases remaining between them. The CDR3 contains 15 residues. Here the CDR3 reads CASSPGASANSPLHF. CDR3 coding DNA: TGTGCCAGCAGTCCGGGGGCTTCAGCGAATTCACCCCTCCACTTT.

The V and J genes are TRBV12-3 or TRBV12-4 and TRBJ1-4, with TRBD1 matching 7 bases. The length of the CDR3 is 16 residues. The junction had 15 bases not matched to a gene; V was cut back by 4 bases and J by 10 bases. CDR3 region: CASSSFLTGAGGKLFF. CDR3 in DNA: TGTGCCAGCAGTTCGTTTCTCACAGGGGCGGGGGGAAAACTGTTTTTT.

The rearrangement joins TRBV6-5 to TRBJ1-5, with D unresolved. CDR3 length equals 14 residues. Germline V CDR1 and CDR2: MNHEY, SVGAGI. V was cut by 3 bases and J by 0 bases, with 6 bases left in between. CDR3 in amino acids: CASSYIGSNQPQHF. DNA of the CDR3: TGTGCCAGCAGTTATATCGGTAGCAATCAGCCCCAGCATTTT.

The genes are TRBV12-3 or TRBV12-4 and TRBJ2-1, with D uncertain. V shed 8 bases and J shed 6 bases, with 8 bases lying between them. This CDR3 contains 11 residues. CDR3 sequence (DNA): TGTGCCAGCTGTTACACCAATGAGCAGTTCTTC. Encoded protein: CASCYTNEQFF.

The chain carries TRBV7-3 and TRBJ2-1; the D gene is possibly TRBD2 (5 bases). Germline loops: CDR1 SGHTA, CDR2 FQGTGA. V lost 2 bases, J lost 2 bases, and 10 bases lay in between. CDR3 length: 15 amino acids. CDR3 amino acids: CASSLQGRAYNEQFF. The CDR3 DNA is TGTGCCAGCAGCTTACAAGGGAGAGCCTACAATGAGCAGTTCTTC.